This is a list of T cell receptor beta chains from one sample in a study of T-cell reconstitution after alpha-beta-depleted transplantation in children. TCRdb analysed the PCR reads with MiXCR anew, one entry per CDR3 protein. The data contain some 500,000 distinct CDR3 sequences, approximately 16% of them singletons. The specimen was PBMCs from the stem cell graft donor, collected from the stem cell graft. The receptors shown here come from a human donor who donated a stem cell graft to a child with acute lymphoblastic leukemia. The CDR3 runs from the conserved cysteine through the conserved F or W. The order of the fields is CDR3 protein, CDR3 DNA, J gene, D gene, V gene, clone size. A D gene is named only where the DNA matches it firmly. A row's size may be missing; if present it is once, few, many or a size class.

CDR3 protein: CASSLWGLATNEQFF; CDR3 DNA: TGCGCCAGCAGCTTGTGGGGACTAGCGACCAATGAGCAGTTCTTC; J gene: TRBJ2-1; D gene: TRBD2; V gene: TRBV5-1; clone size: .
CDR3 protein: CASSLGSGILSTDTQYF; CDR3 DNA: TGCGCCAGCAGCTTAGGGTCCGGGATCCTTAGCACAGATACGCAGTATTTT; J gene: TRBJ2-3; D gene: .; V gene: TRBV5-1; clone size: .
CDR3 protein: CASSLEVSLSYEQYF; CDR3 DNA: TGCGCCAGCAGCTTGGAAGTCAGCTTATCCTACGAGCAGTACTTC; J gene: TRBJ2-7; D gene: .; V gene: TRBV5-1; clone size: .
CDR3 protein: CSVERHLQETQYF; CDR3 DNA: TGCAGCGTTGAACGACACCTCCAAGAGACCCAGTACTTC; J gene: TRBJ2-5; D gene: .; V gene: TRBV29-1; clone size: few
CDR3 protein: CASSLHSMATEAFF; CDR3 DNA: TGCGCCAGCAGCTTACACTCAATGGCCACTGAAGCTTTCTTT; J gene: TRBJ1-1; D gene: .; V gene: TRBV5-1; clone size: few
CDR3 protein: CASSLTPVNTGELFF; CDR3 DNA: TGTGCCAGCAGTTTGACCCCAGTGAACACCGGGGAGCTGTTTTTT; J gene: TRBJ2-2; D gene: .; V gene: TRBV12-3/TRBV12-4; clone size: once
CDR3 protein: CSVRLRLSTDTQYF; CDR3 DNA: TGCAGCGTCCGACTACGTCTTAGCACAGATACGCAGTATTTT; J gene: TRBJ2-3; D gene: .; V gene: TRBV29-1; clone size: .
CDR3 protein: CASTGQGLNTEALF; CDR3 DNA: TGTGCCAGCACCGGACAGGGGCTGAACACTGAAGCTCTCTTT; J gene: TRBJ1-1; D gene: TRBD1; V gene: TRBV12-3/TRBV12-4; clone size: .
CDR3 protein: CAHQSGVNNEQFF; CDR3 DNA: TGTGCCCATCAGAGCGGGGTAAACAATGAGCAGTTCTTC; J gene: TRBJ2-1; D gene: TRBD2; V gene: TRBV7-9; clone size: .
CDR3 protein: CASRAGSSYNEQFF; CDR3 DNA: TGTGCCAGCAGAGCGGGATCCTCCTACAATGAGCAGTTCTTC; J gene: TRBJ2-1; D gene: TRBD2; V gene: TRBV25-1; clone size: .
CDR3 protein: CASSRRRTDTGELFF; CDR3 DNA: TGTGCCAGCAGCCGAAGACGGACAGACACCGGGGAGCTGTTTTTT; J gene: TRBJ2-2; D gene: .; V gene: TRBV11-3; clone size: .
CDR3 protein: CASSLVVVDEQFF; CDR3 DNA: TGCGCCAGCAGCTTGGTGGTGGTCGATGAGCAGTTCTTC; J gene: TRBJ2-1; D gene: .; V gene: TRBV5-1; clone size: few
CDR3 protein: CATRGLAGAYNEQFF; CDR3 DNA: TGCGCCACGCGGGGATTAGCGGGAGCCTACAATGAGCAGTTCTTC; J gene: TRBJ2-1; D gene: TRBD2; V gene: TRBV10-2; clone size: .
CDR3 protein: CASSVVEGGDTQYF; CDR3 DNA: TGTGCCAGCAGCGTAGTCGAGGGGGGAGATACGCAGTATTTT; J gene: TRBJ2-3; D gene: .; V gene: TRBV9; clone size: many
CDR3 protein: CASSQLRPTGGPLDEQYF; CDR3 DNA: TGCGCCAGCAGCCAACTTAGACCAACAGGGGGCCCTTTAGACGAGCAGTACTTC; J gene: TRBJ2-7; D gene: TRBD1; V gene: TRBV4-1; clone size: .
CDR3 protein: CAADITYEQYF; CDR3 DNA: TGTGCTGCCGATATCACCTACGAGCAGTACTTC; J gene: TRBJ2-7; D gene: .; V gene: TRBV30; clone size: few
CDR3 protein: CAAKQGMAYTEAFF; CDR3 DNA: TGTGCCGCGAAACAGGGTATGGCGTACACTGAAGCTTTCTTT; J gene: TRBJ1-1; D gene: .; V gene: TRBV5-5; clone size: few
CDR3 protein: CATVKGQNYGYTF; CDR3 DNA: TGTGCCACCGTGAAGGGTCAGAACTATGGCTACACCTTC; J gene: TRBJ1-2; D gene: .; V gene: TRBV19; clone size: .
CDR3 protein: CASSGRQGRSKAFF; CDR3 DNA: TGTGCCAGCAGTGGCCGACAGGGTCGGAGCAAAGCTTTCTTT; J gene: TRBJ1-1; D gene: TRBD1; V gene: TRBV12-3/TRBV12-4; clone size: few
CDR3 protein: CASSFRLNTGELFF; CDR3 DNA: TGTGCCAGCAGTTTCAGACTAAACACCGGGGAGCTGTTTTTT; J gene: TRBJ2-2; D gene: .; V gene: TRBV12-3/TRBV12-4; clone size: many
CDR3 protein: CSAGQGSGQPQHF; CDR3 DNA: TGCAGCGCCGGACAGGGATCGGGGCAGCCCCAGCATTTT; J gene: TRBJ1-5; D gene: TRBD1; V gene: TRBV29-1; clone size: many
CDR3 protein: CASSFDRIQEKLFF; CDR3 DNA: TGTGCCAGCAGCTTCGACAGAATTCAAGAAAAACTGTTTTTT; J gene: TRBJ1-4; D gene: .; V gene: TRBV6-1; clone size: few
CDR3 protein: CATSGGTGTFEQYF; CDR3 DNA: TGTGCCACCAGCGGCGGGACAGGGACTTTCGAGCAGTACTTC; J gene: TRBJ2-7; D gene: TRBD1; V gene: TRBV15; clone size: few
CDR3 protein: CASSLTSGRAGGGNEQFF; CDR3 DNA: TGCGCCAGCAGCCTGACTAGCGGGAGGGCCGGGGGGGGCAATGAGCAGTTCTTC; J gene: TRBJ2-1; D gene: TRBD2; V gene: TRBV5-1; clone size: .